The clone carrying this T cell receptor (beta chain) was observed at least ten times. Antigen specificity is unknown. The data derive from a study of blood T cells in healthy people across ages. V lost 2 bases and J lost 3, with 1 base in between. The germline gives CDR1 DFQATT, CDR2 SNEGSKA (reference sequence). CDR3 length: 10 amino acids. Study-wide results and limits: PBMCs were not sorted, which prevented a conclusive comparison of naive versus antigen-experienced cells. Samples with more naive T cells showed higher observed beta diversity.

Russia was home to the donors, healthy Caucasian individuals aged roughly 6 to 90. Every donor provided 7.5 to 10 milliliters of peripheral blood. With a J-beta primer mix and a sample-barcoded 5' primer, a second PCR ran roughly 6 to 12 cycles. One entry per CDR3 protein, called by TCRdb with MiXCR from the 5' RACE reads. Seen here are hundreds of thousands of distinct CDR3 sequences, more than 20% observed once, and the top ten hold 3.5% to 4%. The TCR originated in a man between 65 and 85 years old in good health. J is TRBJ2-5 and V is TRBV20-1; D uncertain. Sample: blood. The CDR3 loop reads CSARKETQYF. The CDR3 coding sequence is TGCAGTGCTAGAAAAGAGACCCAGTACTTC.